The sequence of this T cell receptor (beta chain) was determined in a study of T cell responses to AZD1222 COVID-19 vaccine. Profiled with immunoSEQ multiplex PCR; TCRdb holds only in-frame clones, not every one. The table records approximately 140,000 clones, approximately 90% of them present only once. The material sequenced was peripheral blood, taken 28 days after the second AZD1222 dose. The receptor was derived from an adult who received the AZD1222 COVID-19 vaccine.

CDR3 nucleotides: TGTGCCAGCAGTGATGGCGGCAATCAGCCCCAGCATTTT. As protein: CASSDGGNQPQHF. J is TRBJ1-5 and V is TRBV6-1, with unresolved D. V lost 3 bases, J lost 2 bases, and 5 bases lay in between. Germline CDR1 and CDR2: MNHNS and SASEGT. The CDR3 spans 13 residues.